This T cell receptor beta chain was documented in a study of cytomegalovirus exposure and HLA in healthy donors. Looking at the study overall: Most genotyped donors, around four fifths of about 400, had Caucasian-associated genetic ancestry. The study, taken as a whole, reports: Presence/absence analyses assumed roughly uniform sequencing depth across donors.

The germline V gene has CDR1 SGHDT and CDR2 YYEEEE. This CDR3 comprises 16 residues. V was clipped by 1 base and J by 11 bases, with 21 bases between them. In the case of this clone: The antigen is unknown.

Primers: 60 Vbeta forward and 13 Jbeta reverse. Libraries were prepared by immunoSEQ multiplex PCR; TCRdb keeps only in-frame clonotypes and omits some of them. The sample has about 120,000 clones; about 10% are singletons. The sequence derives from a man younger than 45 in good health and CMV-seronegative. This chain links TRBV5-6 with TRBJ2-2, with D possibly TRBD2 on 7 matching bases. Sequencing was done on a sample of PBMCs. Here the CDR3 DNA reads TGTGCCAGCAGCTTGAACGGCGGGGGCAGGTTTGGAGAGCTGTTTTTT. Translation gives CASSLNGGGRFGELFF.